This T cell receptor beta chain originates from a study of human T cells and chemical hapten exposure. TCRdb analysed the RACE reads with MiXCR anew, one entry per CDR3 protein. The table includes over 150,000 distinct CDR3 sequences, around a quarter detected once. This clonotype turned up a few times. The CDR3 loop spans 17 amino acids. Trimming left V 2 bases short and J 0 bases short, with 14 bases between. Germline V gives CDR1 MNHEY, CDR2 SMNVEV (reference sequence). The time point denotes: patch test 3, about 24 weeks after DPC sensitization. Treatment denoted: therapeutic diphenylcyclopropenone sensitization with weekly scalp DPC.

The starting material was whole blood, obtained in connection with sensitization to the hapten diphenylcyclopropenone (DPC). The sequence came from a woman younger than 35 with alopecia areata. Some clones in this sample may be carry-over from other donors' samples. The chain combines TRBV27 with TRBJ2-1; the D is unclear. CDR3 nucleotide sequence: TGTGCCAGCAGTTTAGTAGGTACTTCTAGCTCCTACAATGAGCAGTTCTTC. Residues: CASSLVGTSSSYNEQFF.